The T cell receptor beta chain under discussion was sequenced for a study of chemoradiotherapy in HPV16-positive cancers. About the study: Candidate HPV-specific clones and shared TCR motifs came from a couple of HPV16-positive patients.

General study points: Candidate HPV-specific clones and E7-related TCR motifs grew in tumor during treatment. Functional assays defining HPV-specific T cells used only a couple of HPV16-positive patients.

Samples were taken several times over chemoradiotherapy. This clone came up a few times. Its target is unknown. The CDR3 consists of 14 residues. Trimming shortened V by 6 bases and J by 0 bases, and 11 bases separated the two germline ends. Germline CDR1 is MNHEY and CDR2 is SVGAGI. Clones were read by immunoSEQ multiplex PCR, and TCRdb kept only the in-frame ones, dropping some. The table shows approximately 30,000 clones, with around 87% occurring only once. This TCR came from a human donor with HPV-associated anogenital cancer. The sequences come from blood, collected from a patient who underwent chemoradiotherapy. The V gene is TRBV6-5, the J gene TRBJ1-2; tentatively, D is TRBD1 (5 bases). This CDR3 reads CASREGRANYGYTF. Written as DNA, the CDR3 is TGTGCCAGCAGGGAGGGGAGGGCTAACTATGGCTACACCTTC.